This is a list of T cell receptor beta chains from one sample in a study of Graves' ophthalmopathy and Graves' hyperthyroidism. TCRdb re-called the multiplex PCR reads with MiXCR, one entry per CDR3 protein. The top ten hold roughly 46% of the sample, which has 650,000 to 900,000 distinct CDR3 sequences, 40% seen once. Sequenced material: peripheral blood. These receptors were collected from an adult man with Graves' ophthalmopathy. Both conserved end residues are part of each CDR3. Each record gives: clone size, V gene, J gene, D gene, CDR3 protein, CDR3 DNA. A D gene is named only where the DNA matches it firmly. The size entry is marked missing in some rows and otherwise reads once, few, many or a size class.

>NA|TRBV10-2|TRBJ1-1|NA
CASSAQSTEAFF
TGCGCCAGCAGTGCGCAATCCACTGAAGCTTTCTTT
>NA|TRBV29-1|TRBJ2-7|NA
CSVAPGGSYEQYF
TGCAGCGTTGCCCCTGGGGGGTCCTACGAGCAGTACTTC
>NA|TRBV12-3/TRBV12-4|TRBJ2-7|NA
CASSGTRRGEQYF
TGTGCCAGCAGTGGTACCCGCCGGGGCGAGCAGTACTTC
>NA|TRBV10-3|TRBJ2-7|NA
CAISFGSAYEQYF
TGTGCCATCAGTTTCGGCAGTGCCTACGAGCAGTACTTC
>few|TRBV20-1|TRBJ2-2|TRBD2
CSAPHPGLAGVTTGELFF
TGCAGTGCTCCGCACCCGGGACTAGCGGGAGTGACTACCGGGGAGCTGTTTTTT
>many|TRBV19|TRBJ2-5|NA
CASSPSETQYF
TGTGCCAGTAGTCCCTCGGAGACCCAGTACTTC
>NA|TRBV4-1|TRBJ1-5|NA
CASSQGREGQPQHF
TGCGCCAGCAGCCAAGGCAGGGAGGGTCAGCCCCAGCATTTT
>NA|TRBV20-1|TRBJ2-5|NA
CSAGTRGSPETQYF
TGCAGTGCAGGAACCAGGGGCTCACCAGAGACCCAGTACTTC
>NA|TRBV7-9|TRBJ1-4|NA
CASSFGGGPTREKLFF
TGTGCCAGCAGCTTCGGGGGCGGCCCGACTAGGGAAAAACTGTTTTTT
>few|TRBV11-2|TRBJ2-5|NA
CASSVEYQETQYF
TGTGCCAGCAGCGTGGAATACCAAGAGACCCAGTACTTC
>NA|TRBV5-6|TRBJ1-1|NA
CASSLLMNTEAFF
TGTGCCAGCAGCCTTCTAATGAACACTGAAGCTTTCTTT
>few|TRBV14|TRBJ1-2|TRBD1
CASSRDRGLPGYGYTF
TGTGCCAGCAGCCGGGACAGGGGGCTCCCGGGGTATGGCTACACCTTC
>few|TRBV7-9|TRBJ1-2|TRBD1
CASSQETGYLEGYTF
TGCGCCAGCAGCCAAGAGACAGGGTACTTAGAAGGCTACACCTTC
>NA|TRBV15|TRBJ1-2|NA
CATSGSAGTAYGYTF
TGTGCCACCAGCGGATCGGCGGGGACGGCCTATGGCTACACCTTC
>many|TRBV6-1|TRBJ1-1|NA
CASSRIGNTEAFF
TGTGCCAGCAGTAGGATTGGGAACACTGAAGCTTTCTTT
>few|TRBV25-1|TRBJ1-4|NA
CASSDSAGEEKLFF
TGTGCCAGCAGTGATAGTGCCGGGGAGGAAAAACTGTTTTTT
>NA|TRBV29-1|TRBJ2-5|TRBD1
CSVESTGGLETQYF
TGCAGCGTTGAGAGCACAGGGGGCTTAGAGACCCAGTACTTC
>few|TRBV10-3|TRBJ1-2|TRBD1
CASSYRGNTNYGYTF
TGTGCCAGCAGTTACAGGGGGAATACTAACTATGGCTACACCTTC
>many|TRBV2|TRBJ1-1|NA
CASSEPSQGTEAFF
TGTGCCAGCAGTGAACCCTCACAGGGAACTGAAGCTTTCTTT
>NA|TRBV9|TRBJ2-6|NA
CASRPIGANVLTF
TGTGCCAGCCGTCCCATTGGGGCCAACGTCCTGACTTTC
>many|TRBV12-3/TRBV12-4|TRBJ2-2|NA
CASSSLGRTGELFF
TGTGCCAGCAGTTCGTTAGGTCGCACCGGGGAGCTGTTTTTT
>NA|TRBV15|TRBJ1-1|TRBD1
CATSPGQGIFKRTEAFF
TGTGCCACCAGCCCGGGACAGGGTATTTTTAAGCGGACTGAAGCTTTCTTT
>few|TRBV20-1|TRBJ2-7|TRBD1
CSANNIGGTGGYEQYF
TGCAGTGCTAACAATATAGGAGGGACAGGGGGTTACGAGCAGTACTTC
>NA|TRBV7-9|TRBJ2-7|TRBD2
CASSLEGGSPYEQYF
TGTGCCAGCAGCTTAGAAGGCGGGAGCCCCTACGAGCAGTACTTC
>NA|TRBV19|TRBJ1-5|TRBD1
CASSSYTGTGSTNQPQHF
TGTGCCAGCAGCTCCTATACCGGGACAGGGAGCACAAATCAGCCCCAGCATTTT
>few|TRBV9|TRBJ1-6|NA
CASSQRRDNSPLHF
TGTGCCAGCAGCCAAAGGCGGGATAATTCACCCCTCCACTTT
>NA|TRBV10-3|TRBJ2-7|NA
CASSYLGPPREQYF
TGTGCCAGCAGTTACTTGGGCCCTCCACGGGAGCAGTACTTC